These 11 T cell receptor beta chains came from one sample sequenced in a study of blood T cell repertoires in COVID-19. TCRdb keeps only in-frame clones here, not all; method: immunoSEQ multiplex PCR. The sample has 35,000 to 45,000 clones; around nine tenths are singletons. Material for sequencing was peripheral blood. The source is a human donor in a cohort sampled during active COVID-19.

V usage is TRBV9 and J usage is TRBJ1-4, with D possibly matching TRBD1 (5 bases). The CDR3 length is 13 residues. From germline, CDR1 is SGDLS and CDR2 YYNGEE. The ends were cut back, 0 bases at V and 6 bases at J, with 6 bases in the middle. CDR3 in amino acids: CASSVGGDEKLFF. CDR3 nucleotides: TGTGCCAGCAGCGTAGGGGGGGATGAAAAACTGTTTTTT.

V is TRBV5-4 and J is TRBJ2-2, with a tentative D call TRBD1 (6 bases). The V gene lost 2 bases and the J gene lost 7 bases, with 18 bases spanning the gap. Germline lookup yields CDR1 SGHNT and CDR2 YYREEE (reference sequence). This CDR3 region has 16 residues. For the CDR3, the DNA is TGTGCCAGCAGCTTCAGGCAGGGGATCACCGGCGGGGAGCTGTTTTTT. The encoded protein is CASSFRQGITGGELFF.

The chain links TRBV2 to TRBJ2-2, with 9 nucleotides matching TRBD1. From germline, CDR1 is SNHLY and CDR2 FYNNEI. V lost 9 bases and J lost 1; bases outside the gene matches: 6. The CDR3 contains 15 residues. The CDR3 bases are TGTGCCAGTATACAGGGGGCTCAGAACACCGGGGAGCTGTTTTTT. Its translation: CASIQGAQNTGELFF.

The chain recombines TRBV3-1 (or the pseudogene TRBV3-2) with TRBJ1-1, with a tentative D call TRBD1 (5 bases). Per germline, CDR1 LGHDT and CDR2 YNNKEL (reference sequence). Deletions cut 4 bases from V and 4 bases from J, with 13 bases between. The CDR3 contains 14 residues. The CDR3 region has the DNA TGTGCCAGCAGCCCGATAGCGGGGGTCACTGAAGCTTTCTTT. Its protein is CASSPIAGVTEAFF.

The chain couples TRBV9 to TRBJ1-3; TRBD1 matches at 7 bases. Germline assignment: CDR1 SGDLS and CDR2 YYNGEE. The trim removed 3 bases at V and 4 bases at J, leaving 4 bases unmatched. The CDR3 has 14 residues. The CDR3 here is CASSDRGGGNTIYF. The CDR3 region has the DNA TGTGCCAGCAGCGACAGGGGTGGCGGAAACACCATATATTTT.

The rearrangement joins TRBV5-5 to TRBJ1-1, with a possible D match to TRBD1 (5 bases). Germline-derived CDR1 and CDR2 are SGHKS and YYEKEE (reference sequence). This CDR3 contains 17 residues. The V gene lost 0 bases and the J gene lost 0 bases, with 15 bases spanning the gap. The CDR3 DNA sequence: TGTGCCAGCAGCTTGGTCCGCCAGGGCCCCCTGAACACTGAAGCTTTCTTT. Translation: CASSLVRQGPLNTEAFF. Full variable domain (missing parts from reference TRBV5-5 and TRBJ1-1): DAGVTQSPTHLIKTRGQQVTLRCSPISGHKSVSWYQQVLGQGPQFIFQYYEKEERGRGNFPDRFSARQFPNYSSELNVNALLLGDSALYLCASSLVRQGPLNTEAFFGQGTRLTVV.

The J gene is TRBJ2-3, the V gene TRBV3-1 (or the pseudogene TRBV3-2); D is undetermined. In germline, CDR1 is LGHDT, CDR2 YNNKEL (reference sequence). V shed 2 bases and J shed 1 base, with 10 bases lying between them. The CDR3 consists of 15 residues. The DNA of the CDR3 is TGTGCCAGCAGCCAAAACCTAGGCGGCACAGATACGCAGTATTTT. It translates to CASSQNLGGTDTQYF.

This sequence joins TRBV5-6 and TRBJ1-2, with a possible D match to TRBD1 (5 bases). The CDR3 is 14 residues long. Looked up from germline, CDR1 is SGHDT and CDR2 is YYEEEE. Trimming cost V 4 bases and J 6 bases, with 16 bases left between them. The CDR3 loop reads CASSTEPRTNGYTF. CDR3 in DNA: TGTGCCAGCAGCACTGAGCCTCGGACAAATGGCTACACCTTC.

The chain uses TRBV5-1 and TRBJ2-6; 10 bases agree with TRBD1. Per the germline V gene, CDR1 is SGHRS and CDR2 is YFSETQ. This CDR3 is built from 17 residues. With V trimmed by 6 bases and J by 0 bases, 6 bases remained unmatched. The CDR3 region is CASTGTGVSSGANVLTF. The CDR3 bases are TGCGCCAGCACAGGGACAGGGGTCTCCTCTGGGGCCAACGTCCTGACTTTC.

The V and J genes are TRBV19 and TRBJ1-4, with a tentative D call TRBD1 (5 bases). Germline V gene data show CDR1 as LNHDA and CDR2 as SQIVND (reference sequence). CDR3 length equals 17 residues. V lost 0 bases, J lost 4 bases, and 15 bases lay in between. In DNA, the CDR3 is TGTGCCAGTAGTATAGACGACAGTCCTTTCGGTAATGAAAAACTGTTTTTT. Its protein is CASSIDDSPFGNEKLFF.

The table lists this clone with a few counts. The chain recombines TRBV27 with TRBJ1-2; the D gene is possibly TRBD1 (5 bases). The CDR3 totals 15 residues. V was pared by 8 bases and J by 0 bases, with 16 bases between. Germline loops: CDR1 MNHEY, CDR2 SMNVEV (reference sequence). In nucleotides, the CDR3 is TGTGCCAGCCATCCGGGGGGAAGGCCTAACTATGGCTACACCTTC. As protein: CASHPGGRPNYGYTF.